A single TCR beta chain is shown here with its context. The data derive from a study of blood T cell repertoires in COVID-19. Germline V gene sequence: CDR1 LNHDA, CDR2 SQIVND (reference sequence). Trimming removed 2 bases at V and 4 bases at J, with 12 bases between. CDR3 length: 15 amino acids. Profiled with immunoSEQ multiplex PCR; TCRdb holds only in-frame clones, not every one. The top ten hold 17% of the sample, which has 25,000 to 40,000 clones, over 75% seen once. This receptor was taken from a woman in her sixties with active COVID-19. This rearrangement joins TRBV19 to TRBJ1-5; D gene uncertain. The sample consisted of peripheral blood. The CDR3 reads CASSITRFGNQPQHF. CDR3 nucleotide sequence: TGTGCCAGTAGTATAACAAGGTTCGGGAATCAGCCCCAGCATTTT.